This T cell receptor (beta chain) was recorded in a study of cytomegalovirus exposure and HLA in healthy donors. Here immunoSEQ multiplex PCR was the method, and the copy in TCRdb shows in-frame clones only, minus some. The repertoire consists of about 200,000 clones, with around 87% occurring once and the leading ten covering approximately 2%. With respect to this clone: Its matching antigen is unknown.

General study points: In vitro testing confirmed a few CMV-associated chains as specific for CMV antigens. Most TCR sequences were uncommon, yet certain public TCRs appeared in many donors.

Specimen: PBMCs. This TCR was sampled from a woman aged 18-29 years in good health and CMV-seropositive.

The CDR3 protein is CASSLEVIGDNEQFF. In nucleotides, the CDR3 is TGCGCCAGCAGCTTGGAAGTGATAGGGGACAATGAGCAGTTCTTC. The V call is TRBV5-1, the J call TRBJ2-1, with D possibly matching TRBD1 (5 bases). CDR1 is SGHRS, CDR2 YFSETQ, per germline. This CDR3 contains 15 residues. V lost 0 bases to trimming and J lost 5 bases, with 12 bases between them.